This TCR beta chain was captured by sequencing in a study of blood T cell repertoires in COVID-19. Across the whole study: Some COVID-19 samples were acute and others convalescent; all came from the United States, Italy and Spain.

Authors' analysis steps: Amplification of reference gene primers provided the estimated nucleated cell counts. Profiled with immunoSEQ multiplex PCR; TCRdb holds only in-frame clones, not every one. The V and J calls and clone size were taken over from that table, and D and trimming were inferred from the DNA. Of hundreds of thousands of clones in the sample, about 88% were seen once. The germline V gene has CDR1 SGHNT and CDR2 YENEEA. This CDR3 has 16 amino acids. The junction had 8 bases not matched to a gene; V was cut back by 5 bases and J by 1 base. The source material was peripheral blood. The chain joins TRBV11-3 to TRBJ2-1; TRBD2 agrees at 7 bases. This TCR derives from a woman in her 40s who had recovered from COVID-19. The CDR3, as DNA: TGTGCCAGCAGCCATCGGGGCGGGAGTTCCTACAATGAGCAGTTCTTC. Protein: CASSHRGGSSYNEQFF. The full variable domain, completed using reference TRBV11-3 and TRBJ2-1, is EAGVVQSPRYKIIEKKQPVAFWCNPISGHNTLYWYLQNLGQGPELLIRYENEEAVDDSQLPKDRFSAERLKGVDSTLKIQPAELGDSAVYLCASSHRGGSSYNEQFFGPGTRLTVL.